The rows below give T cell receptor beta chains drawn from one sample of a study of blood T cell repertoires in COVID-19. Generated by immunoSEQ multiplex PCR, the TCRdb table keeps only in-frame clones and is missing some. The sample has some 96,000 clones, roughly 85% seen once. The sample comprised peripheral blood. These receptors came from a woman aged 70 to 79 with acute or convalescent COVID-19. Each CDR3 is given with its conserved first and last residue. Each record gives: J gene, clone size, D gene, V gene, CDR3 protein, CDR3 DNA. D genes are given only for firm matches. The listing skips clone size in some rows; elsewhere it reads once, few, many or a size class.

TRBJ1-1 | - | - | TRBV2 | CASSTGLNTEAFF | TGTGCCAGCTCCACAGGGTTGAACACTGAAGCTTTCTTT
TRBJ1-3 | few | - | TRBV7-2 | CASSLTRPDSGNTIYF | TGTGCCAGCAGCTTAACGCGGCCGGACTCTGGAAACACCATATATTTT
TRBJ1-2 | - | - | TRBV9 | CASSVSPGGYGYTF | TGTGCCAGCAGCGTAAGTCCAGGAGGATATGGCTACACCTTC
TRBJ1-5 | - | - | TRBV28 | CASSLKGWGRVQPQHF | TGTGCCAGCAGCCTGAAAGGGTGGGGGCGCGTCCAGCCCCAGCATTTT
TRBJ1-2 | - | - | TRBV27 | CATLRRGGYGYTF | TGTGCCACCCTAAGGCGGGGCGGCTATGGCTACACCTTC
TRBJ2-7 | once | - | TRBV2 | CASSEFGPSYEQYF | TGTGCCAGCAGTGAATTTGGGCCATCCTACGAGCAGTACTTC
TRBJ1-1 | - | - | TRBV14 | CASSLLQGNTEAFF | TGTGCCAGCAGCCTGTTACAGGGGAACACTGAAGCTTTCTTT
TRBJ2-5 | - | - | TRBV7-2 | CASSLAPNGNRETQYF | TGTGCCAGCAGCTTAGCCCCCAACGGTAACAGGGAGACCCAGTACTTC
TRBJ2-7 | few | TRBD2 | TRBV6-5 | CASVPAISPGGQYF | TGTGCCAGTGTCCCCGCTATCTCCCCGGGGGGGCAGTACTTC
TRBJ2-7 | once | TRBD2 | TRBV10-3 | CAISGTSNAYEQYF | TGTGCCATCAGTGGGACTAGCAACGCCTACGAGCAGTACTTC
TRBJ2-5 | - | TRBD2 | TRBV18 | CASSPSSGRETQYF | TGTGCCAGCTCACCATCTAGCGGGAGGGAGACCCAGTACTTC
TRBJ1-2 | once | TRBD1 | TRBV6-5 | CATLMTGDYGYTF | TGTGCCACTTTGATGACAGGGGACTATGGCTACACCTTC
TRBJ2-1 | - | TRBD2 | TRBV30 | CAWIRLAGDRGAQFF | TGTGCCTGGATTAGGCTAGCGGGGGACCGGGGAGCTCAGTTCTTC
TRBJ1-5 | - | - | TRBV6-2/TRBV6-3 | CASSVTGLGNQPQHF | TGTGCCAGCAGTGTCACAGGGTTGGGCAATCAGCCCCAGCATTTT
TRBJ1-1 | - | TRBD1 | TRBV7-8 | CASSPTGPTEAFF | TGTGCCAGCTCGCCGACAGGGCCCACTGAAGCTTTCTTT
TRBJ2-3 | - | - | TRBV7-8 | CASSLLEGRTDTQYF | TGTGCCAGCAGCTTACTAGAGGGCCGCACAGATACGCAGTATTTT
TRBJ2-3 | - | TRBD1 | TRBV7-2 | CASSPRTGSTDTQYF | TGTGCCAGCAGTCCCCGGACAGGGAGTACAGATACGCAGTATTTT
TRBJ1-1 | once | TRBD1 | TRBV6-5 | CACKVEGQLNTEAFF | TGTGCCTGTAAAGTCGAGGGACAGCTGAACACTGAAGCTTTCTTT
TRBJ1-3 | - | - | TRBV5-8 | CASSLPYSGNTIYF | TGTGCCAGCAGCTTGCCCTACTCTGGAAACACCATATATTTT
TRBJ1-4 | - | TRBD1 | TRBV6-5 | CASSYGQGEGEKLFF | TGTGCCAGCAGTTATGGACAGGGGGAGGGCGAAAAACTGTTTTTT
TRBJ2-5 | once | - | TRBV7-7 | CASSQGRVETQYF | TGTGCCAGCAGTCAGGGCAGGGTAGAGACCCAGTACTTC
TRBJ2-3 | - | - | TRBV6-4 | CASSEEFRGFHTQYF | TGTGCCAGCAGTGAGGAATTTCGGGGGTTCCATACGCAGTATTTT
TRBJ1-3 | - | TRBD1 | TRBV10-3 | CAISRDRDLGNTIYF | TGTGCCATCAGCCGTGACAGGGACCTTGGAAACACCATATATTTT
TRBJ1-1 | - | TRBD1 | TRBV6-4 | CATDRVRNTEAFF | TGTGCCACTGACAGGGTGCGGAACACTGAAGCTTTCTTT
TRBJ2-5 | - | TRBD1 | TRBV19 | CASSTTGGRETQYF | TGTGCCAGTAGTACGACAGGGGGCAGAGAGACCCAGTACTTC
TRBJ1-3 | - | - | TRBV19 | CASSTPKEGAGNTIYF | TGTGCCAGTAGTACCCCCAAGGAAGGGGCTGGAAACACCATATATTTT
TRBJ2-5 | - | TRBD2 | TRBV6-5 | CATEGTSGEETQYF | TGTGCCACCGAGGGGACTAGCGGGGAAGAGACCCAGTACTTC
TRBJ1-5 | - | - | TRBV27 | CASRVRGEGQPQHF | TGTGCCAGCCGCGTCAGGGGAGAAGGACAGCCCCAGCATTTT
TRBJ1-1 | - | - | TRBV5-1 | CASSLGQKAFF | TGCGCCAGCAGCTTGGGACAGAAAGCTTTCTTT
TRBJ1-3 | - | - | TRBV28 | CASRQRPLGTIYF | TGTGCCAGCCGGCAGAGGCCCTTAGGCACCATATATTTT
TRBJ1-2 | - | TRBD1 | TRBV27 | CASSLPTGGGYTF | TGTGCCAGCAGTTTACCTACAGGGGGCGGCTACACCTTC
TRBJ2-1 | - | TRBD2 | TRBV7-3 | CASSPAGAGGLGNEQFF | TGTGCCAGCAGCCCAGCTGGGGCGGGGGGCCTGGGAAATGAGCAGTTCTTC
TRBJ1-6 | - | TRBD1 | TRBV4-3 | CASSQEADRGGSPLHF | TGCGCCAGCAGCCAAGAAGCCGACAGGGGAGGTTCACCCCTCCACTTT
TRBJ1-5 | - | - | TRBV9 | CASSLTGMGNQPQHF | TGTGCCAGCAGCTTAACAGGGATGGGCAATCAGCCCCAGCATTTT
TRBJ2-7 | - | - | TRBV9 | CASSAAGAFSYEQYF | TGTGCCAGCAGCGCGGCAGGGGCTTTCTCCTACGAGCAGTACTTC
TRBJ1-5 | - | - | TRBV2 | CASSVTPNQPQHF | TGTGCCAGCAGTGTGACACCTAACCAGCCCCAGCATTTT
TRBJ2-5 | - | - | TRBV2 | CASKGGAPQETQYF | TGTGCCAGCAAGGGGGGGGCCCCCCAAGAGACCCAGTACTTC
TRBJ2-1 | - | - | TRBV3-1/TRBV3-2 | CASSQEGAGSEQFF | TGTGCCAGCAGCCAAGAGGGCGCCGGCAGCGAGCAGTTCTTC
TRBJ1-2 | - | TRBD1 | TRBV2 | CASRGQGGGYGYTF | TGTGCCAGCAGGGGACAGGGAGGGGGCTATGGCTACACCTTC
TRBJ2-2 | - | - | TRBV27 | CASSLSGTHTGELFF | TGTGCCAGCAGTTTATCGGGGACACACACCGGGGAGCTGTTTTTT
TRBJ2-3 | - | - | TRBV25-1 | CASRTSTDTQYF | TGTGCCAGCAGGACTAGCACAGATACGCAGTATTTT
TRBJ2-5 | few | - | TRBV5-6 | CASSRRGGEETQYF | TGTGCCAGCAGCCGACGGGGCGGGGAAGAGACCCAGTACTTC
TRBJ1-2 | - | TRBD1 | TRBV18 | CASSPGTANYGYTF | TGTGCCAGCTCACCCGGGACAGCCAACTATGGCTACACCTTC
TRBJ2-1 | - | TRBD1 | TRBV2 | CASSGGRGRDEQFF | TGTGCCAGCAGTGGGGGCAGGGGGCGGGATGAGCAGTTCTTC
TRBJ2-7 | - | - | TRBV20-1 | CSGGLTYEQYF | TGCAGTGGGGGGCTGACCTACGAGCAGTACTTC
TRBJ2-2 | - | TRBD2 | TRBV28 | CASTPSGGSTGELFF | TGTGCCAGCACCCCTAGCGGGGGCTCAACCGGGGAGCTGTTTTTT
TRBJ1-2 | many | TRBD1 | TRBV9 | CASSVGTGSGYTF | TGTGCCAGCAGCGTAGGGACAGGGAGTGGCTACACCTTC
TRBJ2-2 | - | TRBD1 | TRBV7-6 | CASSWTGNTGELFF | TGTGCCAGCAGCTGGACAGGAAACACCGGGGAGCTGTTTTTT
TRBJ1-1 | - | TRBD1 | TRBV19 | CASTSGQGATEAFF | TGTGCCAGTACCTCGGGACAGGGGGCCACTGAAGCTTTCTTT
TRBJ2-3 | once | - | TRBV5-1 | CASSLEGVGADTQYF | TGCGCCAGCAGCTTGGAGGGGGTCGGCGCAGATACGCAGTATTTT
TRBJ2-1 | - | TRBD1 | TRBV6-2/TRBV6-3 | CASSGDRAYNEQFF | TGTGCCAGCAGTGGGGACAGAGCCTACAATGAGCAGTTCTTC